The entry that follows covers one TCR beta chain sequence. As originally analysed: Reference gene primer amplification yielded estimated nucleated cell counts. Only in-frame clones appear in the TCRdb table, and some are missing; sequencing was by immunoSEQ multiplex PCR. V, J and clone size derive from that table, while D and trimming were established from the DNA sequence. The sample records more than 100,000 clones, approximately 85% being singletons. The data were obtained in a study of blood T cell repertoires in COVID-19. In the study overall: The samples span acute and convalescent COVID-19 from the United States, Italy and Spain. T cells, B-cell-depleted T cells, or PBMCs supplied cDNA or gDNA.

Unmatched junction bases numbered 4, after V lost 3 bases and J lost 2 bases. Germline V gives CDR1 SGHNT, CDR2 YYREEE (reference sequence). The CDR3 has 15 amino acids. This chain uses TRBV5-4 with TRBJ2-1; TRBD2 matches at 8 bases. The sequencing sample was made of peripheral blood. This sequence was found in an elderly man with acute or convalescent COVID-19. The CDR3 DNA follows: TGTGCCAGCAGCTCCGGGGGGGAACCCTACAATGAGCAGTTCTTC. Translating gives CASSSGGEPYNEQFF.